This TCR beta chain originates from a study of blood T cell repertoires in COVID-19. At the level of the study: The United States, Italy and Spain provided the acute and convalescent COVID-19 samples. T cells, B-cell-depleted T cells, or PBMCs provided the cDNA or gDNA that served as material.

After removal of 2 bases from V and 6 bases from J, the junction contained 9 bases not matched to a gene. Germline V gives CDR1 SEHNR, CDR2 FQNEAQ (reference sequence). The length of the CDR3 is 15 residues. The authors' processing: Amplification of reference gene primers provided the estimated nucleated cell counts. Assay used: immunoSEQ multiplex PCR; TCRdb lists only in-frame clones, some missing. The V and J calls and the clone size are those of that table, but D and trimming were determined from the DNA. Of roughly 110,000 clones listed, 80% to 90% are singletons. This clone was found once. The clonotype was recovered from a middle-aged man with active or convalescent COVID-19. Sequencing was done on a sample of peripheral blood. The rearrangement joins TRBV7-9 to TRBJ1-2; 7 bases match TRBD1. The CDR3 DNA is TGTGCCAGCAGCTTAAGGGGGCCAGGGGATCATGGCTACACCTTC. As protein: CASSLRGPGDHGYTF.